This T cell receptor beta chain was documented in a study of shared T cell receptors in the human thymus. The CDR3 totals 15 residues. Germline assignment: CDR1 SGHRS and CDR2 YFSETQ. V was clipped by 2 bases and J by 7 bases; unmatched bases: 7. Generated by immunoSEQ multiplex PCR, the TCRdb table keeps only in-frame clones and is missing some. The table includes some 640,000 clones, about 87% detected once. This clone was observed a few times. The same sample was also studied in work on human thymus T cells. This second study notes: Thymic samples were excised during corrective heart operations.

The sample consisted of thymocytes. The rearrangement uses TRBV5-1 and TRBJ2-1, with 9 nucleotides matching TRBD2. The clonotype originates from a boy under three years old with a congenital heart defect. The CDR3 nucleotides read TGCGCCAGCAGCTTAGCGGGAGGCTCGGGGAATGAGCAGTTCTTC. This codes for CASSLAGGSGNEQFF.